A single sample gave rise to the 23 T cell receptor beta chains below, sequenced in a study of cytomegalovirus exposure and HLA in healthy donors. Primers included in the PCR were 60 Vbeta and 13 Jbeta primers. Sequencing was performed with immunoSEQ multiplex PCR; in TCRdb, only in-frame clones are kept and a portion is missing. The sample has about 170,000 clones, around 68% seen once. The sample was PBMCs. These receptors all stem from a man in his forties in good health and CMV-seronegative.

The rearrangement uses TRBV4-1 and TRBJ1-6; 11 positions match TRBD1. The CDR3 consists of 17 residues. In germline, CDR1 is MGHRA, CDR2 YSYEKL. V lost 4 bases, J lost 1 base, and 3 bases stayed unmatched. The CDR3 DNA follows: TGCGCCAGCAGCCTCGGGACAGGGGGTTCCTATAATTCACCCCTCCACTTT. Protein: CASSLGTGGSYNSPLHF.

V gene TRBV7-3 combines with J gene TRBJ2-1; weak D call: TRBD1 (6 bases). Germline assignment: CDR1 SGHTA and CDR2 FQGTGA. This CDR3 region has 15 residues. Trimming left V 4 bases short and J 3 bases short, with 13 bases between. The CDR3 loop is CASSSLRGSYNEQFF. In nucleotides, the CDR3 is TGTGCCAGCAGCTCTCTCAGGGGAAGCTACAATGAGCAGTTCTTC.

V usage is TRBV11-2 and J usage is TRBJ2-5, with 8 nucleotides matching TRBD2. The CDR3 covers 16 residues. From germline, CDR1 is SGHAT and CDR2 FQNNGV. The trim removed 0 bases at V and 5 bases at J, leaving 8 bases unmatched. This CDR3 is CASSLDGRGGLETQYF. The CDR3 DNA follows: TGTGCCAGCAGCTTAGATGGACGGGGGGGCCTCGAGACCCAGTACTTC.

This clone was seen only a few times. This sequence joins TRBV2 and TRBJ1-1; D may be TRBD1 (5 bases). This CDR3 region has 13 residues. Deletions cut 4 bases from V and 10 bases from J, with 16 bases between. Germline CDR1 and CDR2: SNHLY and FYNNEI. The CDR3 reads CASSVGREKVAFF. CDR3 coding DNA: TGTGCCAGCAGTGTGGGCAGGGAAAAGGTAGCTTTCTTT.

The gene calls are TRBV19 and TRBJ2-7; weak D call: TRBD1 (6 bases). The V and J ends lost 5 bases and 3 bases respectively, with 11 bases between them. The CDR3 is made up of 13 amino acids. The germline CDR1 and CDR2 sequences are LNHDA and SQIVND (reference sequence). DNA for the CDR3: TGTGCCAGTAGTTTCAGACAGGACTACGAGCAGTACTTC. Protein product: CASSFRQDYEQYF.

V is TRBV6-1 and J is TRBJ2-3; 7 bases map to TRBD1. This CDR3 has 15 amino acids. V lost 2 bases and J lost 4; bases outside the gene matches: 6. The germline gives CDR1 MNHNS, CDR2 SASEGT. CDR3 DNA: TGTGCCAGCAGTGAATTGGTACAGGGGTCAGATACGCAGTATTTT. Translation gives CASSELVQGSDTQYF.

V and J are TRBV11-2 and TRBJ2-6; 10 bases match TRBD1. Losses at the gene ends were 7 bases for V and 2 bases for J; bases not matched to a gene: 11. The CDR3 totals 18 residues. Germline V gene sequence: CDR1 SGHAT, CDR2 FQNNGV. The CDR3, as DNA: TGTGCCAGCACACTGTCCGGGACAGGGGTTACTGGGGCCAACGTCCTGACTTTC. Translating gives CASTLSGTGVTGANVLTF.

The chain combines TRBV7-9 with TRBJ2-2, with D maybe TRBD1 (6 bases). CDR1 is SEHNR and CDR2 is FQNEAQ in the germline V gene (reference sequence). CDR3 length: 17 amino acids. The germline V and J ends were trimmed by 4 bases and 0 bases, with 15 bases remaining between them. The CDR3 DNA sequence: TGTGCCAGCAGCTGGCGGAACAGGGCTGCGAACACCGGGGAGCTGTTTTTT. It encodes CASSWRNRAANTGELFF.

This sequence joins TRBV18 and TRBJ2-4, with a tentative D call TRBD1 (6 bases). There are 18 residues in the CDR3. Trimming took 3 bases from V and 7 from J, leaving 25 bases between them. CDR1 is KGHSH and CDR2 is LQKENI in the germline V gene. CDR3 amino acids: CASSPVSMDRINANIQYF. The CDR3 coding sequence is TGTGCCAGCTCACCGGTTTCGATGGACAGAATCAATGCGAACATTCAGTACTTC. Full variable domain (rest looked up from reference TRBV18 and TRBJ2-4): NAGVMQNPRHLVRRRGQEARLRCSPMKGHSHVYWYRQLPEEGLKFMVYLQKENIIDESGMPKERFSAEFPKEGPSILRIQQVVRGDSAAYFCASSPVSMDRINANIQYFGAGTRLSVL.

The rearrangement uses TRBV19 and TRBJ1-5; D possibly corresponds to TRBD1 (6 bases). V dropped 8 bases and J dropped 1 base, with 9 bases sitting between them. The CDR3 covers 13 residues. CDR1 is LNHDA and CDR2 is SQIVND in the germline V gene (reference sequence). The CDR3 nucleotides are TGTGCCAGTCACGACAGGAGCAATCAGCCCCAGCATTTT. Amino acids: CASHDRSNQPQHF.

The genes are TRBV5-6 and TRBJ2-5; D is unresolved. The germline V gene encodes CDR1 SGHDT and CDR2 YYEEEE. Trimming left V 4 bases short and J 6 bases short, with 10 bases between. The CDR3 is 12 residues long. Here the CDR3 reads CASSLKIQTQYF. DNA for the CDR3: TGTGCCAGCAGCCTTAAAATTCAGACCCAGTACTTC.

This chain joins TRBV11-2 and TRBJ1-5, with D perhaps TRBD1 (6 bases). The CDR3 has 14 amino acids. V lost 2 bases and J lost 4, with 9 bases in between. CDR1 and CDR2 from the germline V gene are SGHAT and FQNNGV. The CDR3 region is CASSLSGANQPQHF. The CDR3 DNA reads TGTGCCAGCAGCTTATCAGGGGCTAATCAGCCCCAGCATTTT. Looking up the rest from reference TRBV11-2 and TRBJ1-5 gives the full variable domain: EAGVAQSPRYKIIEKRQSVAFWCNPISGHATLYWYQQILGQGPKLLIQFQNNGVVDDSQLPKDRFSAERLKGVDSTLKIQPAKLEDSAVYLCASSLSGANQPQHFGDGTRLSIL.

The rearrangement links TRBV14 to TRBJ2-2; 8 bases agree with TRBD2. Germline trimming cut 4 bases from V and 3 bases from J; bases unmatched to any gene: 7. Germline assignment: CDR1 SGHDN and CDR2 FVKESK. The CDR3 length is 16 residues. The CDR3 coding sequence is TGTGCCAGCAGCCTCTTTCGGGGGGGCGACACCGGGGAGCTGTTTTTT. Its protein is CASSLFRGGDTGELFF. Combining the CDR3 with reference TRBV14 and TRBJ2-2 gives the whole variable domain EAGVTQFPSHSVIEKGQTVTLRCDPISGHDNLYWYRRVMGKEIKFLLHFVKESKQDESGMPNNRFLAERTGGTYSTLKVQPAELEDSGVYFCASSLFRGGDTGELFFGEGSRLTVL.

This CDR3 reads CASSPGGGRSYEQYF. The DNA for the CDR3 is TGCGCCAGCAGCCCCGGCGGGGGGCGTTCCTACGAGCAGTACTTC. J is TRBJ2-7 and V is TRBV5-1, with TRBD2 matching over 8 bases. V was pared by 4 bases and J by 1 base, with 7 bases of the junction left unmatched. Germline V gene sequence: CDR1 SGHRS, CDR2 YFSETQ. This CDR3 comprises 15 residues.

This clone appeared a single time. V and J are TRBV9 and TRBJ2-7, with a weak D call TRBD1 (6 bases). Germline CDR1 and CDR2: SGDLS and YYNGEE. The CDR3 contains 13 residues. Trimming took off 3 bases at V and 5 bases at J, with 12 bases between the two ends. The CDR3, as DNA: TGTGCCAGCAGCGCCGGACAGTTCCACGAGCAGTACTTC. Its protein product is CASSAGQFHEQYF.

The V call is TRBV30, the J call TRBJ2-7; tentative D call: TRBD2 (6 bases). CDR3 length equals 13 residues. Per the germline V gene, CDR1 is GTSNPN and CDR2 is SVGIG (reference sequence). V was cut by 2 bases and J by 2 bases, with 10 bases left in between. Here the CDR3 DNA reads TGTGCCTGGAGTAGTAGCGGCCCCTACGAGCAGTACTTC. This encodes CAWSSSGPYEQYF. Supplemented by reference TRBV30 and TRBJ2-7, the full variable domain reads SQTIHQWPATLVQPVGSPLSLECTVEGTSNPNLYWYRQAAGRGLQLLFYSVGIGQISSEVPQNLSASRPQDRQFILSSKKLLLSDSGFYLCAWSSSGPYEQYFGPGTRLTVT.

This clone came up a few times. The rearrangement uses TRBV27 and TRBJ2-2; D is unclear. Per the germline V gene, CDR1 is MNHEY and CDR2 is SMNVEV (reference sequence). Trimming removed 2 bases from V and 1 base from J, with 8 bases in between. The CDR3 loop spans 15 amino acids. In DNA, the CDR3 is TGTGCCAGCAGTTTAAATTCTAGGAACACCGGGGAGCTGTTTTTT. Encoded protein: CASSLNSRNTGELFF.

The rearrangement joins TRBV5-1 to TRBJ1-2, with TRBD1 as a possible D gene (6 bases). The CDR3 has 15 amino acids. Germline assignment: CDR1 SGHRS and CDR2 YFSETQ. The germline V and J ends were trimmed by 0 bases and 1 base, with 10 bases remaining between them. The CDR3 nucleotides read TGCGCCAGCAGCTTGGGGGGGACATTTAACTATGGCTACACCTTC. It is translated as CASSLGGTFNYGYTF.

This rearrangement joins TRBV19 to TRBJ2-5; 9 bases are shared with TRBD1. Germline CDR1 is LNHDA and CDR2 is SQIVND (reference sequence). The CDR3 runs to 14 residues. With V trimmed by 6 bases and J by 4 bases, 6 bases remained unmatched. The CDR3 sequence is CASRSGQGIETQYF. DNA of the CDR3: TGTGCCAGTAGGTCCGGACAGGGGATAGAGACCCAGTACTTC.

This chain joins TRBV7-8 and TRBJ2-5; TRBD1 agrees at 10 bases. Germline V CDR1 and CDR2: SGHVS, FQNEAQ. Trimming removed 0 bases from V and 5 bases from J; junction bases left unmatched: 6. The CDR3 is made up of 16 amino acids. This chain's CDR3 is CASSLALGQGLETQYF. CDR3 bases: TGTGCCAGCAGCTTAGCGCTGGGACAGGGGTTGGAGACCCAGTACTTC.

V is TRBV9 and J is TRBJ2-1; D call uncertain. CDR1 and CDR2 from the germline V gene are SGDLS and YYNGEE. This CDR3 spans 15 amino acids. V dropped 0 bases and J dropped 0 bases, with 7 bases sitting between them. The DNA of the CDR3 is TGTGCCAGCAGCGTAGGACTGGGCTCCTACAATGAGCAGTTCTTC. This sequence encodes CASSVGLGSYNEQFF.

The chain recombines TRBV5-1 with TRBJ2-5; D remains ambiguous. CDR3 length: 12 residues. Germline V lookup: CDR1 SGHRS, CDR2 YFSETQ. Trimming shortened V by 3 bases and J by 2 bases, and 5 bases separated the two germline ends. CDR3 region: CASSWPQETQYF. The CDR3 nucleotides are TGCGCCAGCAGCTGGCCACAAGAGACCCAGTACTTC.

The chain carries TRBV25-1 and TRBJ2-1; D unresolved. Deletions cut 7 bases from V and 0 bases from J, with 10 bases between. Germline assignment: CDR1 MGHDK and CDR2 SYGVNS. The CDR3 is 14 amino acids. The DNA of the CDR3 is TGTGCCAGCATGCGGCAAAGCTCCTACAATGAGCAGTTCTTC. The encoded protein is CASMRQSSYNEQFF.